Sequencing of this T cell receptor (beta chain) was carried out in a study of CD8+ T cells in alopecia areata. Overall study: Those patients who were treated received oral tofacitinib, which was given at 5 to 10 mg twice daily for moderate-to-severe alopecia areata. Study findings and constraints: Researchers report lesional scalp, most notably alopecia totalis/universalis, outstripped normal scalp in clonality. Sequences from scalp samples also cover resident alphabeta T cells of normal skin.

About this clone: Its antigen is currently unknown.

Following extraction, RNA underwent reverse transcription to cDNA, which served as the sequencing template. Repertoires were generated with immunoSEQ multiplex PCR, while TCRdb's copy carries only in-frame clones and drops some. The sample shows roughly 130,000 clones, over 50% of them seen only once. This CDR3 region has 15 residues. V dropped 5 bases and J dropped 9 bases, with 22 bases sitting between them. Germline values: CDR1 MNHEY, CDR2 SMNVEV (reference sequence). Peripheral blood and lesional scalp punch biopsies were taken from alopecia areata patients. The sequencing here drew on CD4+ T cells sorted from blood, taken at week 0. The chain carries TRBV27 and TRBJ2-5; D may correspond to TRBD1 or TRBD2 (5 bases each). The clonotype was recovered from a human donor with alopecia areata. The CDR3 bases are TGTGCCAGCAGTCCGTCCGGGACCCTAAATAGGCCCCAGTACTTC. Its protein is CASSPSGTLNRPQYF.